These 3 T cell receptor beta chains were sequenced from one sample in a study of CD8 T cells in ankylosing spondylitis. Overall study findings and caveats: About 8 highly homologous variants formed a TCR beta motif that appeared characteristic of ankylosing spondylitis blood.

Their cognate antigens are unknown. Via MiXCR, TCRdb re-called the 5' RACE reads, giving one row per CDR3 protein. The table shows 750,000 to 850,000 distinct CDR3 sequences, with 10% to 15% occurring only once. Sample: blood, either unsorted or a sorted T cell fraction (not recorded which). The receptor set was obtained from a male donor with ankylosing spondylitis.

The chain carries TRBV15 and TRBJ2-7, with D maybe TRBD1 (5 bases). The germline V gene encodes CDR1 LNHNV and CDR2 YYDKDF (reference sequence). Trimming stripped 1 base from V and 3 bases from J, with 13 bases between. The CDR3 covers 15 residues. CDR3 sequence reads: CATSRVAQAGYEQYF. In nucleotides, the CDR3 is TGTGCCACCAGCAGAGTAGCACAGGCCGGCTACGAGCAGTACTTC.

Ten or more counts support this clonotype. In DNA, the CDR3 is TGCAGCGTTGAATCTCGATACACGAACACTGAAGCTTTCTTT. Translating gives CSVESRYTNTEAFF. This sequence joins TRBV29-1 and TRBJ1-1; D gene unclear. From germline, CDR1 is SQVTM and CDR2 ANQGSEA. There are 14 residues in the CDR3. Deletions cut 2 bases from V and 1 base from J, with 11 bases between.

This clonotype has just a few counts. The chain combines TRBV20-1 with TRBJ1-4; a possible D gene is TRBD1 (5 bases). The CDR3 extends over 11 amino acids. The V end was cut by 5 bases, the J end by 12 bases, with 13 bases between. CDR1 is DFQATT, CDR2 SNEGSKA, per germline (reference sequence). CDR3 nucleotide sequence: TGCAGTGCTCTTTGGTTGGGGGAACTGTTTTTT. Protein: CSALWLGELFF.